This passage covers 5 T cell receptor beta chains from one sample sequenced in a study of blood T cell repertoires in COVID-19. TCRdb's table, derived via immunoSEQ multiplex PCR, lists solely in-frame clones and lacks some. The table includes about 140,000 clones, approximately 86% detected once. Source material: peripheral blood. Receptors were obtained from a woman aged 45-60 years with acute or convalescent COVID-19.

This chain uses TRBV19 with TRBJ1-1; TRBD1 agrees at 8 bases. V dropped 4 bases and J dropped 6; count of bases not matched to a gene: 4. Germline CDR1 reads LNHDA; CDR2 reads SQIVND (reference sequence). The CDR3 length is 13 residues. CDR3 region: CASSTWTGSEAFF. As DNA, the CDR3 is TGTGCCAGTAGTACCTGGACAGGGTCTGAAGCTTTCTTT.

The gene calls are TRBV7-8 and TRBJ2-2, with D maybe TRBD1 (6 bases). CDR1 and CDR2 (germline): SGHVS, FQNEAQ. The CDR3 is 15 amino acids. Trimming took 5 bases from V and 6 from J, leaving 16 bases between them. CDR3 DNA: TGTGCCAGCAGCCTAGACAGGTTGGCCGCCGGGGAGCTGTTTTTT. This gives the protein CASSLDRLAAGELFF.

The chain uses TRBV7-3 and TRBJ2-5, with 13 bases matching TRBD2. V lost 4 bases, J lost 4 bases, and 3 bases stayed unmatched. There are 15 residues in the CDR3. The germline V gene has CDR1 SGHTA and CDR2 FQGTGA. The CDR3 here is CASSSGTSGIETQYF. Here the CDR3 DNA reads TGTGCCAGCAGCTCCGGGACTAGCGGGATAGAGACCCAGTACTTC.

The CDR3 reads CASSETSLAGDRRYTQYF. The CDR3 DNA reads TGTGCCAGCAGTGAAACGTCTCTAGCGGGGGACCGGAGGTATACGCAGTATTTT. The V gene is TRBV6-1, the J gene TRBJ2-3; 10 bases agree with TRBD2. The CDR3 is 18 amino acids. Unmatched junction bases numbered 15, after V lost 2 bases and J lost 7 bases. CDR1 is MNHNS and CDR2 is SASEGT in the germline V gene.

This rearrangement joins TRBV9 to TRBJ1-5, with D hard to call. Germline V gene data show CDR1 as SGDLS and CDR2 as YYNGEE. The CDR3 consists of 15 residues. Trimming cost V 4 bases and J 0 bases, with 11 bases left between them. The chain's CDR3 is CASSLGLNSNQPQHF. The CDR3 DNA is TGTGCCAGCAGCTTAGGACTGAATAGCAATCAGCCCCAGCATTTT.